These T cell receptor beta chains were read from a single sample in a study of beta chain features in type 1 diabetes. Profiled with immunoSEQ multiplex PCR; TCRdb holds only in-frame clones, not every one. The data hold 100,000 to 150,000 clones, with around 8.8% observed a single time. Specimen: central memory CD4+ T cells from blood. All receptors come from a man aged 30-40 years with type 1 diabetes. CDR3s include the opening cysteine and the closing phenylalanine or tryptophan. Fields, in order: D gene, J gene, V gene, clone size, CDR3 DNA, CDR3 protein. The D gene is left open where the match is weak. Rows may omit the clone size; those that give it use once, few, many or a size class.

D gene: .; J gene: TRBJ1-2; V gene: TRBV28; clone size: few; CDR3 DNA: TGTGCCAGCAGCTCCCCGGCGGGGGACCATGGCTACACCTTC; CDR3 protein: CASSSPAGDHGYTF
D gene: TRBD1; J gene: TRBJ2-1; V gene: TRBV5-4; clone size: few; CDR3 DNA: TGTGCCAGCAGCTTGTATTGGGACAGGGCAAATGAGCAGTTCTTC; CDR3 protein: CASSLYWDRANEQFF
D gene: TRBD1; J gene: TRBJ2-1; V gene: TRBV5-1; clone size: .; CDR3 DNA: TGCGCCAGCAGCGTTACAGGGGCGCAGGGCAATGAGCAGTTCTTC; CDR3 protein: CASSVTGAQGNEQFF
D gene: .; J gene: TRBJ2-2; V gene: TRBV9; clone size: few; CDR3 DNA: TGTGCCAGCAGCGCCCAGGGTTTCAACACCGGGGAGCTGTTTTTT; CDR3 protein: CASSAQGFNTGELFF
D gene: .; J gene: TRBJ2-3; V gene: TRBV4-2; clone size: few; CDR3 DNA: TGTGCCAGCAGCCAAGGCGAGACAGATACGCAGTATTTT; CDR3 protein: CASSQGETDTQYF
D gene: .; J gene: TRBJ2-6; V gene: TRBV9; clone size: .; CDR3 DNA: TGTGCCAGCAGTATACAGGACTCTGGGGCCAACGTCCTGACTTTC; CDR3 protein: CASSIQDSGANVLTF
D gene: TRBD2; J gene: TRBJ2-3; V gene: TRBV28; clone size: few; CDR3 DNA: TGTGCCAGCAGTTTGCGGGGGGTTAGGTCGGATACGCAGTATTTT; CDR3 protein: CASSLRGVRSDTQYF
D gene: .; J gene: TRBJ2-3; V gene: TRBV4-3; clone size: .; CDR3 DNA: TGCGCCAGCAGCCAAGATAGGGGGTCGGCAGATACGCAGTATTTT; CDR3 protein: CASSQDRGSADTQYF
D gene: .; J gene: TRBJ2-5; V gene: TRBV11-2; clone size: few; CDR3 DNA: TGTGCCAGCAGCCATACTCCAGAGACCCAGTACTTC; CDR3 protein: CASSHTPETQYF
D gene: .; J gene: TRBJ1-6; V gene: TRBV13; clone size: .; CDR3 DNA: TGTGCCAGCAGCTTAGGCCCCAATAATTCACCCCTCCACTTT; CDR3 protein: CASSLGPNNSPLHF
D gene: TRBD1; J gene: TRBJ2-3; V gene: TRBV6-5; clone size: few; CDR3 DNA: TGTGCCAGCAGTCCCTCGATGAGGGGGCCCTATACGCAGTATTTT; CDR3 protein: CASSPSMRGPYTQYF
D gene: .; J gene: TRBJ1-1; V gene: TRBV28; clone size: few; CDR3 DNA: TGTGCCAGCAGTCTAATTCGGCCCGGGACTGAAGCTTTCTTT; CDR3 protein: CASSLIRPGTEAFF
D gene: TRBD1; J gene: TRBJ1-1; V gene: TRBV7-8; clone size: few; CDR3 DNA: TGTGCCAGCAGCTTAGATATAGGACAGGGGAAGGGAGCTTTCTTT; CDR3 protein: CASSLDIGQGKGAFF
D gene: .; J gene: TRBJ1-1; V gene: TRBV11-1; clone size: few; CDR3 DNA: TGTGCCAGCAGCAATCAGATGAACACTGAAGCTTTCTTT; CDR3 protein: CASSNQMNTEAFF
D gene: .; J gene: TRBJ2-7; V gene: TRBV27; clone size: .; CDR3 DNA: TGTGCCAGCAGTTCGCGAGGAGGGTACTACGAGCAGTACTTC; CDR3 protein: CASSSRGGYYEQYF
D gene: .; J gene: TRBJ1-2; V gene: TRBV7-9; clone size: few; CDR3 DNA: TGTGCCAGCAGCTTAGCGCATGGCAGTCGGGGTTATGGCTACACCTTC; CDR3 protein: CASSLAHGSRGYGYTF
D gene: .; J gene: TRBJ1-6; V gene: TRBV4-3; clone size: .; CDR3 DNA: TGCGCCAGCAGCCAAGACCGGGGGTATGGTTCACCCCTCCACTTT; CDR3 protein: CASSQDRGYGSPLHF
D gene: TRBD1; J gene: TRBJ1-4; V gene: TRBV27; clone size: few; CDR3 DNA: TGTGCCAGCAGAATGACAGGGTTGGCAACTAATGAAAAACTGTTTTTT; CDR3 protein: CASRMTGLATNEKLFF
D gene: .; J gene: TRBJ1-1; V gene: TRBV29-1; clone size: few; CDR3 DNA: TGCAGCGCCAACAGCCTCATGAACACTGAAGCTTTCTTT; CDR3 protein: CSANSLMNTEAFF
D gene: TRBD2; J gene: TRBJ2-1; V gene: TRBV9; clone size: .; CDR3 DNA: TGTGCCAGCAGCCCTCACGGGCGGGGGTCCTACAATGAGCAGTTCTTC; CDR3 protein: CASSPHGRGSYNEQFF
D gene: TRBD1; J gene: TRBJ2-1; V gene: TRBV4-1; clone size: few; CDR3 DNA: TGCGCCAGCAGCCTACCCAAGGACCCGGGACAGGGGTTTAGTGAGCAGTTCTTC; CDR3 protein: CASSLPKDPGQGFSEQFF
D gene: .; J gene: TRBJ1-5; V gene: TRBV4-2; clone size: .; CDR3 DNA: TGTGCCAGCAGCCAAAAGGGAGGTGCGGAGCCCCAGCATTTT; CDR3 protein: CASSQKGGAEPQHF
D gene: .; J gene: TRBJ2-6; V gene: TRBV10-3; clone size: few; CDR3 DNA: TGTGCCATCAGTGTAGTTGCTACCAACGTCCTGACTTTC; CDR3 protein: CAISVVATNVLTF
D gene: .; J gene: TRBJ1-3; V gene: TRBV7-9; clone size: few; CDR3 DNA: TGTGCCAGCAGCTTAGCGGGGAGAAAAGCTGGAAACACCATATATTTT; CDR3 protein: CASSLAGRKAGNTIYF
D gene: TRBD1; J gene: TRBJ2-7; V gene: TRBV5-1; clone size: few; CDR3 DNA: TGCGCCAGCAGCTCGCCAGGGGGCTACGAGCAGTACTTC; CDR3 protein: CASSSPGGYEQYF
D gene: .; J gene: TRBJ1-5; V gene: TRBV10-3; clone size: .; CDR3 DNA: TGTGCCATCAGTGAGTCAGGGGTCGGACAGCCCCAGCATTTT; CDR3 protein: CAISESGVGQPQHF
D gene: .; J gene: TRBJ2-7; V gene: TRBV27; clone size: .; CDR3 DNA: TGTGCCAGCAGTTCCCGAGGATATTGGGACACGGCCTACGAGCAGTACTTC; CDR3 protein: CASSSRGYWDTAYEQYF
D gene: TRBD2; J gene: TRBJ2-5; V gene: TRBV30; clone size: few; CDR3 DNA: TGTGCCTGGGGCATAGCGGGGGGGCAAGAGACCCAGTACTTC; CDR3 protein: CAWGIAGGQETQYF
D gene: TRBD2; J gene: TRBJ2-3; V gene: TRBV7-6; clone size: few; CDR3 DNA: TGTGCCAGCAGCCCTAGCGGGGGACTTAAAGATACGCAGTATTTT; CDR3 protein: CASSPSGGLKDTQYF
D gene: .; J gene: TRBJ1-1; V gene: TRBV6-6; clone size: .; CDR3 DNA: TGTGCCAGCAGATTAAACCGGGACACGCAACATAGGGAAGCTTTCTTT; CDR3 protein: CASRLNRDTQHREAFF
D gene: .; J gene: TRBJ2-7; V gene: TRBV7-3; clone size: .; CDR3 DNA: TGTGCCAGCAGCTCGTCACTAGAAGACGAGCAGTACTTC; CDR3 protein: CASSSSLEDEQYF
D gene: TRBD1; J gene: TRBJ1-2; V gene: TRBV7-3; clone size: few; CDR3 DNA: TGTGCCAGCAGCTTAGCCTCGGGGACAGAATATGGCTACACCTTC; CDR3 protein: CASSLASGTEYGYTF
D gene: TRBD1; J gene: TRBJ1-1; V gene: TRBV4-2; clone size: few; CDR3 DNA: TGTGCCAGCAGCCAGGAACAGGGGATGAACACTGAAGCTTTCTTT; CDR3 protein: CASSQEQGMNTEAFF
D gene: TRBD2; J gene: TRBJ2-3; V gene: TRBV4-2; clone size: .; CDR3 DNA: TGTGCCAGCAGCCAAGGGCTAGCGGACCGACTTCCCACAGATACGCAGTATTTT; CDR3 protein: CASSQGLADRLPTDTQYF
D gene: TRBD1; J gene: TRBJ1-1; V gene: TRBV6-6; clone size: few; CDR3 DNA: TGTGCCAGCAGTTGGGGACAGGGCGCCGAAGCTTTCTTT; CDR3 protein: CASSWGQGAEAFF
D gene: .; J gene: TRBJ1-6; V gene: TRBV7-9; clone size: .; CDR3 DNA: TGTGCCAGCAGCCAAGGAGTGAGCTCCTATAATTCACCCCTCCACTTT; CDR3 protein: CASSQGVSSYNSPLHF
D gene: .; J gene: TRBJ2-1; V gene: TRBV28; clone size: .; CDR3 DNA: TGTGCCAGCAGTTTACTCAGAAGCTCCTACAATGAGCAGTTCTTC; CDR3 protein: CASSLLRSSYNEQFF
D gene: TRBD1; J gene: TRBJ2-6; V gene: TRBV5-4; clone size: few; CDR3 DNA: TGCGCCAGCAGCCAGGGGGCGGCCGGGGCCAACGTCCTGACTTTC; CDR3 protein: CASSQGAAGANVLTF
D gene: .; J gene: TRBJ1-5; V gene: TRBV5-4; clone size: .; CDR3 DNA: TGTGCCAGCAGGAGGGGAGGATTGGATCAGCCCCAGCATTTT; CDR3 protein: CASRRGGLDQPQHF
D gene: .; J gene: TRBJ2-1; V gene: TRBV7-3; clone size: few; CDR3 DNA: TGTGCCAGCAGCTCCTCTCGGGAGTACCCGCCGTTCTTC; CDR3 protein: CASSSSREYPPFF
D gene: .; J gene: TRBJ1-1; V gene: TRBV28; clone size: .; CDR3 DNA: TGTGCCAGCAGCCCAGGGACACCCGTGAACACTGAAGCTTTCTTT; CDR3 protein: CASSPGTPVNTEAFF